Listed below are T cell receptor beta chains from one sample, sequenced in a study of blood T cell repertoires in COVID-19. The table came from immunoSEQ multiplex PCR; TCRdb's copy has only in-frame clones and leaves some out. The sample shows tens of thousands of clones, around nine tenths of them seen only once. The sample comprised peripheral blood. The source of these receptors is a human donor in a cohort sampled during active COVID-19. The CDR3 runs from the conserved cysteine through the conserved F or W. Each record gives: CDR3 protein, CDR3 DNA, D gene, clone size, J gene, V gene. D genes are given only for firm matches. Some rows have no size entry. The others give once, few or many, or a class for an expanded clone.

CDR3: CASSRTGVSGGYTF
DNA: TGTGCCAGCAGTCGGACAGGGGTTTCAGGCGGCTACACCTTC
D: TRBD1
size: once
J: TRBJ1-2
V: TRBV6-5

CDR3: CASSLFGSDYSNQPQHF
DNA: TGTGCCAGCAGTTTATTTGGCTCCGATTATAGCAATCAGCCCCAGCATTTT
D: NA
size: NA
J: TRBJ1-5
V: TRBV27

CDR3: CSARSSGEQYF
DNA: TGCAGTGCTAGGTCTAGCGGCGAGCAGTACTTC
D: TRBD2
size: NA
J: TRBJ2-7
V: TRBV20-1

CDR3: CASRGGGRGEQFF
DNA: TGTGCCAGCAGAGGGGGCGGGAGGGGTGAGCAGTTCTTC
D: TRBD2
size: NA
J: TRBJ2-1
V: TRBV2

CDR3: CATSDKDTLPGTEAFF
DNA: TGTGCCACCAGTGATAAGGACACCCTCCCGGGCACTGAAGCTTTCTTT
D: NA
size: NA
J: TRBJ1-1
V: TRBV24-1

CDR3: CASSLGGLGWGYTF
DNA: TGTGCCAGCAGCTTAGGGGGCCTCGGATGGGGCTACACCTTC
D: NA
size: few
J: TRBJ1-2
V: TRBV7-8

CDR3: CASSADRGSSEQYF
DNA: TGCGCCAGCAGCGCCGACAGGGGGTCTTCCGAGCAGTACTTC
D: TRBD1
size: NA
J: TRBJ2-7
V: TRBV5-1

CDR3: CASTSDRVLSNEQFF
DNA: TGTGCCAGCACCAGCGACAGGGTATTGAGCAATGAGCAGTTCTTC
D: TRBD1
size: NA
J: TRBJ2-1
V: TRBV2

CDR3: CASSMGGYGYTF
DNA: TGTGCCAGTAGTATGGGGGGCTATGGCTACACCTTC
D: NA
size: NA
J: TRBJ1-2
V: TRBV19

CDR3: CASTLGQGGSYEQYF
DNA: TGTGCCAGCACCCTGGGACAGGGCGGCTCCTACGAGCAGTACTTC
D: TRBD1
size: NA
J: TRBJ2-7
V: TRBV2

CDR3: CASSYRRGSYEQYF
DNA: TGTGCCAGCAGTTACAGGCGGGGGTCCTACGAGCAGTACTTC
D: TRBD2
size: NA
J: TRBJ2-7
V: TRBV6-5

CDR3: CASSGRGQGNYGYTF
DNA: TGTGCCAGCAGCGGGAGGGGACAGGGAAACTATGGCTACACCTTC
D: TRBD1
size: NA
J: TRBJ1-2
V: TRBV5-6

CDR3: CASSQASGSTDTQYF
DNA: TGTGCCAGCAGCCAAGCTAGCGGGAGTACAGATACGCAGTATTTT
D: TRBD2
size: NA
J: TRBJ2-3
V: TRBV2

CDR3: CASSSGTSGSIGEQFF
DNA: TGTGCCAGCAGCTCCGGGACTAGCGGGAGCATAGGTGAGCAGTTCTTC
D: TRBD2
size: NA
J: TRBJ2-1
V: TRBV11-3

CDR3: CASSKSVMGQGSGELFF
DNA: TGTGCCAGCAGCAAATCCGTAATGGGACAGGGGTCCGGGGAGCTGTTTTTT
D: NA
size: NA
J: TRBJ2-2
V: TRBV21-1

CDR3: CASSQANSGRNQETQYF
DNA: TGCGCCAGCAGCCAGGCTAATAGCGGGAGGAACCAAGAGACCCAGTACTTC
D: TRBD2
size: NA
J: TRBJ2-5
V: TRBV4-1

CDR3: CASSDPTSGRLSDTQYF
DNA: TGTGCCAGCAGCGATCCGACTAGCGGGAGGTTGTCAGATACGCAGTATTTT
D: TRBD2
size: NA
J: TRBJ2-3
V: TRBV14

CDR3: CAGDTANTGELFF
DNA: TGTGCTGGGGACACCGCGAACACCGGGGAGCTGTTTTTT
D: NA
size: NA
J: TRBJ2-2
V: TRBV7-9

CDR3: CASSTTSDTQYF
DNA: TGTGCCAGCTCGACTACCAGCGATACGCAGTATTTT
D: NA
size: NA
J: TRBJ2-3
V: TRBV28

CDR3: CASSPSGQVTEAFF
DNA: TGTGCCAGCTCACCTTCTGGACAGGTAACTGAAGCTTTCTTT
D: TRBD1
size: NA
J: TRBJ1-1
V: TRBV18

CDR3: CASSGDRTNYGYTF
DNA: TGTGCCAGCAGTGGGGACAGGACCAACTATGGCTACACCTTC
D: TRBD1
size: NA
J: TRBJ1-2
V: TRBV2

CDR3: CASSLGTSTSYEQYF
DNA: TGTGCCAGCAGCTTAGGGACATCCACCTCCTACGAGCAGTACTTC
D: NA
size: NA
J: TRBJ2-7
V: TRBV7-2

CDR3: CASSFYGQGGTEAFF
DNA: TGCGCCAGCAGCTTTTACGGACAGGGGGGCACTGAAGCTTTCTTT
D: TRBD1
size: NA
J: TRBJ1-1
V: TRBV5-1

CDR3: CACTDSARATFF
DNA: TGTGCCTGCACGGACTCCGCCCGTGCAACTTTCTTT
D: NA
size: NA
J: TRBJ1-1
V: TRBV30

CDR3: CASSLIEAEQFF
DNA: TGTGCCAGCAGTTTAATCGAGGCTGAGCAGTTCTTC
D: NA
size: NA
J: TRBJ2-1
V: TRBV28

CDR3: CASSFGGTPGQQYF
DNA: TGCGCCAGCAGCTTCGGGGGGACCCCCGGGCAGCAGTACTTC
D: TRBD2
size: NA
J: TRBJ2-7
V: TRBV5-1

CDR3: CLLGNTIYF
DNA: TGTCTCCTAGGAAACACCATATATTTT
D: NA
size: NA
J: TRBJ1-3
V: TRBV19

CDR3: CASSFRGAGETQYF
DNA: TGTGCCAGCAGCTTCCGGGGGGCGGGAGAGACCCAGTACTTC
D: NA
size: NA
J: TRBJ2-5
V: TRBV7-2

CDR3: CATSSGSSGNAYEQYF
DNA: TGCGCCACATCTAGCGGGAGTTCAGGAAACGCCTACGAGCAGTACTTC
D: TRBD2
size: NA
J: TRBJ2-7
V: TRBV5-1

CDR3: CASSLALATTDTQYF
DNA: TGCGCCAGCAGCTTGGCACTAGCGACCACAGATACGCAGTATTTT
D: TRBD2
size: NA
J: TRBJ2-3
V: TRBV5-1

CDR3: CASRPRGFLNTGELFF
DNA: TGCGCCAGCAGGCCAAGGGGTTTCCTAAACACCGGGGAGCTGTTTTTT
D: NA
size: NA
J: TRBJ2-2
V: TRBV5-1

CDR3: CASSPGGDWNQPQHF
DNA: TGTGCCAGCAGCCCCGGAGGGGACTGGAATCAGCCCCAGCATTTT
D: NA
size: NA
J: TRBJ1-5
V: TRBV3-1/TRBV3-2

CDR3: CASSLAPGMGNTIYF
DNA: TGCGCCAGCAGCTTGGCGCCAGGGATGGGAAACACCATATATTTT
D: NA
size: NA
J: TRBJ1-3
V: TRBV5-1

CDR3: CASSPSLLETQYF
DNA: TGTGCCAGCAGCCCCTCCTTACTGGAGACCCAGTACTTC
D: NA
size: NA
J: TRBJ2-5
V: TRBV5-5

CDR3: CASSRRLAGHTDTQYF
DNA: TGCGCCAGCAGCCGGCGCCTAGCGGGTCACACAGATACGCAGTATTTT
D: TRBD2
size: once
J: TRBJ2-3
V: TRBV4-1

CDR3: CASSPGLSSTDTQYF
DNA: TGCGCCAGCAGCCCGGGACTAAGTAGCACAGATACGCAGTATTTT
D: TRBD2
size: NA
J: TRBJ2-3
V: TRBV5-1

CDR3: CASSPLGTDTQYF
DNA: TGTGCCAGCAGTCCCCTCGGCACAGATACGCAGTATTTT
D: NA
size: NA
J: TRBJ2-3
V: TRBV27

CDR3: CASSFGDSPGYF
DNA: TGTGCCAGCAGCTTCGGGGACAGCCCAGGGTATTTT
D: TRBD1
size: NA
J: TRBJ2-3
V: TRBV7-2

CDR3: CASSLRDRSLHDTDTQYF
DNA: TGTGCCAGCAGTCTCCGGGACAGGAGCCTTCACGACACAGATACGCAGTATTTT
D: TRBD1
size: NA
J: TRBJ2-3
V: TRBV7-9

CDR3: CASSPYGSQETQYF
DNA: TGCGCCAGCAGCCCATACGGGTCCCAAGAGACCCAGTACTTC
D: NA
size: NA
J: TRBJ2-5
V: TRBV5-1

CDR3: CASSALTGGIEDTQYF
DNA: TGCGCCAGCAGCGCGTTGACGGGGGGGATAGAAGATACGCAGTATTTT
D: TRBD2
size: NA
J: TRBJ2-3
V: TRBV4-3

CDR3: CASSSFRGANTGELFF
DNA: TGTGCCAGCAGCTCTTTCCGGGGGGCGAACACCGGGGAGCTGTTTTTT
D: TRBD2
size: NA
J: TRBJ2-2
V: TRBV11-2

CDR3: CATSRDSGSIGGELFF
DNA: TGTGCCACCAGCAGAGATAGCGGGAGTATTGGCGGGGAGCTGTTTTTT
D: TRBD2
size: NA
J: TRBJ2-2
V: TRBV15

CDR3: CASSPRGYGNTIYF
DNA: TGTGCCAGCAGTCCCAGGGGGTACGGAAACACCATATATTTT
D: TRBD1
size: once
J: TRBJ1-3
V: TRBV7-2

CDR3: CASSRSGSSYNEQFF
DNA: TGCGCCAGCAGCCGAAGCGGGAGTTCCTACAATGAGCAGTTCTTC
D: TRBD2
size: NA
J: TRBJ2-1
V: TRBV5-1

CDR3: CSGSTGDGYTF
DNA: TGCAGTGGATCTACAGGGGACGGCTACACCTTC
D: TRBD1
size: NA
J: TRBJ1-2
V: TRBV20-1

CDR3: CASSESTPSTDTQYF
DNA: TGTGCCAGCAGTGAGAGTACCCCTAGCACAGATACGCAGTATTTT
D: NA
size: NA
J: TRBJ2-3
V: TRBV2

CDR3: CASSLGASGQETQYF
DNA: TGCGCCAGCAGCTTGGGGGCTAGCGGCCAAGAGACCCAGTACTTC
D: TRBD2
size: once
J: TRBJ2-5
V: TRBV5-1

CDR3: CASSRTQGAYGYTF
DNA: TGTGCCAGCAGCCGAACCCAGGGGGCCTATGGCTACACCTTC
D: TRBD1
size: NA
J: TRBJ1-2
V: TRBV27

CDR3: CASSPGGVIGEAFF
DNA: TGTGCCAGCAGCCCCGGGGGGGTGATTGGTGAAGCTTTCTTT
D: NA
size: NA
J: TRBJ1-1
V: TRBV6-5

CDR3: CASSLGSQADTQYF
DNA: TGCGCCAGCAGCTTGGGGTCCCAGGCCGATACGCAGTATTTT
D: NA
size: NA
J: TRBJ2-3
V: TRBV5-1

CDR3: CASSATSGGADTQYF
DNA: TGTGCCAGCAGTGCCACTAGCGGAGGAGCAGATACGCAGTATTTT
D: TRBD2
size: NA
J: TRBJ2-3
V: TRBV28

CDR3: CASSRGTSGETQYF
DNA: TGCGCCAGCAGCCGAGGGACTAGCGGAGAGACCCAGTACTTC
D: TRBD2
size: NA
J: TRBJ2-5
V: TRBV5-1

CDR3: CASSLGRGRGSYEQYF
DNA: TGCGCCAGCAGCTTGGGCAGGGGCAGGGGGTCCTACGAGCAGTACTTC
D: TRBD1
size: NA
J: TRBJ2-7
V: TRBV5-1

CDR3: CASSSRTSGTGELFF
DNA: TGCGCCAGCAGTTCCAGGACTAGCGGCACCGGGGAGCTGTTTTTT
D: TRBD2
size: NA
J: TRBJ2-2
V: TRBV5-1

CDR3: CASSFNGVAKNIQYF
DNA: TGTGCCAGCAGCTTTAACGGGGTAGCCAAAAACATTCAGTACTTC
D: NA
size: NA
J: TRBJ2-4
V: TRBV5-8

CDR3: CAWNTPRDRGRYEQYF
DNA: TGTGCCTGGAACACCCCCCGGGACAGGGGGCGGTACGAGCAGTACTTC
D: TRBD1
size: NA
J: TRBJ2-7
V: TRBV30

CDR3: CATSRDSADTQYF
DNA: TGTGCCACCAGCAGAGATTCGGCAGATACGCAGTATTTT
D: NA
size: NA
J: TRBJ2-3
V: TRBV15

CDR3: CASSLSSGRVTGELFF
DNA: TGTGCCAGCAGTCTCTCTAGCGGGAGGGTTACCGGGGAGCTGTTTTTT
D: TRBD2
size: once
J: TRBJ2-2
V: TRBV27